The next 8 T cell receptor beta chains were all read from a single sample in a study of cytomegalovirus exposure and HLA in healthy donors. With 60 Vbeta and 13 Jbeta primers, the PCR was carried out. Generated by immunoSEQ multiplex PCR, the TCRdb table keeps only in-frame clones and is missing some. The sample table sets out 200,000 to 250,000 clones. Sequences were obtained from PBMCs. These receptors originate from a woman aged 25 to 45 in good health and CMV-seropositive.

The chain is built from TRBV4-2 and TRBJ2-7, with D tentatively TRBD1 (9 bases). The CDR3 spans 19 residues. CDR1 is LGHNA, CDR2 YNFKEQ, per germline. V was cut by 6 bases and J by 1 base, with 28 bases left in between. The chain's CDR3 is CASSRQGVGPAGESYEQYF. The CDR3 DNA sequence: TGTGCCAGCAGTCGACAGGGGGTTGGTCCAGCGGGAGAGTCCTACGAGCAGTACTTC.

V and J are TRBV19 and TRBJ1-5, with D maybe TRBD1 (6 bases). V lost 0 bases, J lost 7 bases, and 13 bases lay in between. This CDR3 has 15 residues. Germline CDR1 LNHDA, CDR2 SQIVND (reference sequence). CDR3 sequence reads: CASSIEGGRGQPQHF. The CDR3 DNA reads as TGTGCCAGTAGTATAGAAGGGGGTCGGGGACAGCCCCAGCATTTT.

This chain joins TRBV5-4 and TRBJ1-1, with a weak D call TRBD1 (5 bases). V lost 2 bases and J lost 5, with 10 bases in between. The CDR3 covers 13 residues. Germline CDR1 SGHNT, CDR2 YYREEE (reference sequence). The CDR3 DNA follows: TGTGCCAGCAGCTTAACGACAGTGACTGAAGCTTTCTTT. Amino acid sequence: CASSLTTVTEAFF.

This sequence joins TRBV29-1 and TRBJ2-7, with D perhaps matching TRBD1 (5 bases). CDR1 and CDR2 (germline): SQVTM, ANQGSEA. This CDR3 comprises 12 residues. The V gene lost 4 bases and the J gene lost 5 bases, with 12 bases spanning the gap. The CDR3 sequence: CSVGAGNHEQYF. DNA for the CDR3: TGCAGCGTTGGGGCAGGGAACCACGAGCAGTACTTC.

The V gene is TRBV28, the J gene TRBJ2-7; 9 bases map to TRBD1. This CDR3 contains 13 residues. V trimming: 6 bases; J trimming: 2 bases; junction bases outside the gene matches: 2. Germline V lookup: CDR1 MDHEN, CDR2 SYDVKM. DNA of the CDR3: TGTGCCAGCAGCCGGGACAGGGCCTACGAGCAGTACTTC. Its translation is CASSRDRAYEQYF.

This chain uses TRBV7-2 with TRBJ1-2; 8 bases agree with TRBD1. From germline, CDR1 is SGHTA and CDR2 FQGNSA. This CDR3 region has 12 residues. V lost 4 bases to trimming and J lost 7 bases; unmatched junction nucleotides: 2. The chain's CDR3 is CASSSDRVGYTF. Written as DNA, the CDR3 is TGTGCCAGCAGCTCGGACAGGGTTGGCTACACCTTC.

The rearrangement joins TRBV30 to TRBJ1-1, with a tentative D call TRBD1 (5 bases). V was shortened by 5 bases and J by 5 bases, with 21 bases between the two germline ends. Germline V lookup: CDR1 GTSNPN, CDR2 SVGIG (reference sequence). The CDR3 is made up of 15 amino acids. The DNA of the CDR3 is TGTGCCTGGTACAGCGGGACCCAGAGTAGAACTGAAGCTTTCTTT. Translation gives CAWYSGTQSRTEAFF.

CDR3 nucleotides: TGTGCCAGCATCCAAGCTAGCGGGGGTACCTACAATGAGCAGTTCTTC. Its translation is CASIQASGGTYNEQFF. This chain links TRBV7-2 with TRBJ2-1; 10 bases are shared with TRBD2. The germline V gene encodes CDR1 SGHTA and CDR2 FQGNSA. Trimming at V came to 7 bases and at J to 2 bases, leaving 8 bases not matched to a gene. This CDR3 has 16 residues.